The 8 T cell receptor beta chains listed next were all sequenced from one sample in a study of graft-versus-host responses after intestinal transplantation. Assay: immunoSEQ multiplex PCR; the TCRdb copy retains only in-frame clones and omits some. The table records about 19,000 clones, approximately 80% of them present only once. The sample was PBMCs, taken 14 days after transplant. The source is a human patient who received an intestinal transplant, so some T cells may come from the graft donor.

This clone has just one count. The chain combines TRBV6-4 with TRBJ1-2, with a possible D match to TRBD1 (6 bases). The V end was cut by 5 bases, the J end by 1 base, with 8 bases between. The CDR3 consists of 13 residues. Germline-derived CDR1 and CDR2 are MRHNA and SNTAGT. This CDR3 reads CASSSGDNYGYTF. DNA for the CDR3: TGTGCCAGCAGTTCAGGGGATAACTATGGCTACACCTTC.

This chain joins TRBV9 and TRBJ2-7; tentatively, D is TRBD2 (5 bases). Trimming removed 1 base from V and 0 bases from J, with 11 bases in between. The CDR3 runs 15 residues. Germline CDR1 is SGDLS and CDR2 is YYNGEE. The CDR3 DNA sequence: TGTGCCAGCAGCGTACTCAGCGGACCCTCCTACGAGCAGTACTTC. It specifies CASSVLSGPSYEQYF.

The rearrangement uses TRBV2 and TRBJ2-5; 7 bases are shared with TRBD2. Trimming removed 7 bases from V and 1 base from J; junction bases left unmatched: 9. The length of the CDR3 is 15 residues. Germline V gene data show CDR1 as SNHLY and CDR2 as FYNNEI. In nucleotides, the CDR3 is TGTGCCAGCATTCAAGGACTAGAAAGCCAAGAGACCCAGTACTTC. This codes for CASIQGLESQETQYF.

The chain recombines TRBV13 with TRBJ1-3; D is unclear. Trimming left V 4 bases short and J 4 bases short, with 11 bases between. The CDR3 is made up of 14 amino acids. Germline lookup yields CDR1 PRHDT and CDR2 FYEKMQ (reference sequence). DNA for the CDR3: TGTGCCAGCAGCTCGATACTAAGGGGAAACACCATATATTTT. It is translated as CASSSILRGNTIYF.

The genes are TRBV19 and TRBJ2-5; 13 bases match TRBD2. This CDR3 is 16 amino acids long. Germline trimming cut 9 bases from V and 4 bases from J; bases unmatched to any gene: 11. Germline lookup yields CDR1 LNHDA and CDR2 SQIVND (reference sequence). The chain's CDR3 is CASRRLAGGRGETQYF. The CDR3 DNA reads as TGTGCCAGCCGGAGACTAGCGGGGGGCCGTGGAGAGACCCAGTACTTC.

The genes are TRBV19 and TRBJ1-5, with D unclear. CDR1 and CDR2 (germline): LNHDA, SQIVND (reference sequence). The V end lost 2 bases, the J end lost 5 bases, and 10 bases lay between the germline ends. The CDR3 is 14 amino acids. The CDR3 nucleotides are TGTGCCAGTAGTATATTGGGTTACCATCAGCCCCAGCATTTT. Translating it yields CASSILGYHQPQHF.

The CDR3 DNA follows: TGTGCCAGCAGCTGCCGGGACAGGGGAGCCTACGAGCAGTACTTC. This encodes CASSCRDRGAYEQYF. The rearrangement links TRBV13 to TRBJ2-7; 10 bases match TRBD1. The CDR3 runs 15 residues. Germline V lookup: CDR1 PRHDT, CDR2 FYEKMQ (reference sequence). Losses at the gene ends were 4 bases for V and 2 bases for J; bases not matched to a gene: 5. The whole variable domain, filled in from reference TRBV13 and TRBJ2-7, reads AAGVIQSPRHLIKEKRETATLKCYPIPRHDTVYWYQQGPGQDPQFLISFYEKMQSDKGSIPDRFSAQQFSDYHSELNMSSLELGDSALYFCASSCRDRGAYEQYFGPGTRLTVT.

The rearrangement links TRBV14 to TRBJ2-1, with 11 bases lining up with TRBD2. Germline trimming cut 4 bases from V and 7 bases from J; bases unmatched to any gene: 6. This CDR3 has 15 residues. Germline values: CDR1 SGHDN, CDR2 FVKESK. CDR3 in amino acids: CASSLTSGTGNEQFF. The CDR3 DNA reads TGTGCCAGCAGCCTGACTAGCGGGACGGGGAATGAGCAGTTCTTC.